Presented here are 26 T cell receptor beta chains from one specimen sequenced in a study of somatic mutations in cytotoxic T cells in rheumatoid arthritis. Clones were read by immunoSEQ multiplex PCR, and TCRdb kept only the in-frame ones, dropping some. The sample holds roughly 2,200 clones; approximately 85% are singletons and the top ten take 35% to 50%. Sequencing used CD8+ T cells sorted from blood. These receptor sequences come from an adult with rheumatoid arthritis.

This chain joins TRBV5-6 and TRBJ2-1; D is perhaps TRBD1 or TRBD2 (5 bases each). Looked up from germline, CDR1 is SGHDT and CDR2 is YYEEEE. The CDR3 runs 15 residues. V lost 3 bases and J lost 6, with 16 bases in between. The CDR3 loop reads CASSYEPGPLNEQFF. CDR3 sequence (DNA): TGTGCCAGCAGCTACGAACCGGGACCACTCAATGAGCAGTTCTTC.

The genes are TRBV13 and TRBJ2-3, with 10 bases lining up with TRBD2. CDR1 is PRHDT and CDR2 is FYEKMQ in the germline V gene (reference sequence). This CDR3 is 15 amino acids long. V dropped 5 bases and J dropped 2; count of bases not matched to a gene: 4. As DNA, the CDR3 is TGTGCCAGCAGCCAACTAGCGGGGAACACAGATACGCAGTATTTT. It is translated as CASSQLAGNTDTQYF.

The rearrangement links TRBV5-1 to TRBJ2-7; D gene uncertain. Trimming pared 4 bases from V and 2 bases from J, leaving 16 bases between. The CDR3 consists of 15 residues. Germline V lookup: CDR1 SGHRS, CDR2 YFSETQ. CDR3 sequence: CASSLTESATYEQYF. CDR3 nucleotides: TGCGCCAGCAGCCTAACAGAGAGTGCCACCTACGAGCAGTACTTC. Complete variable domain (other parts from reference TRBV5-1 and TRBJ2-7): KAGVTQTPRYLIKTRGQQVTLSCSPISGHRSVSWYQQTPGQGLQFLFEYFSETQRNKGNFPGRFSGRQFSNSRSEMNVSTLELGDSALYLCASSLTESATYEQYFGPGTRLTVT.

V and J are TRBV5-5 and TRBJ2-1; D is unclear. V lost 0 bases, J lost 0 bases, and 10 bases lay in between. The CDR3 covers 16 residues. Germline-derived CDR1 and CDR2 are SGHKS and YYEKEE (reference sequence). In DNA form, the CDR3 reads TGTGCCAGCAGCTTGGGCCGGCTGAGCTCCTACAATGAGCAGTTCTTC. It encodes CASSLGRLSSYNEQFF. The full variable domain, completed using reference TRBV5-5 and TRBJ2-1, is DAGVTQSPTHLIKTRGQQVTLRCSPISGHKSVSWYQQVLGQGPQFIFQYYEKEERGRGNFPDRFSARQFPNYSSELNVNALLLGDSALYLCASSLGRLSSYNEQFFGPGTRLTVL.

The chain is built from TRBV7-2 and TRBJ1-2; TRBD1 might be the D (6 bases). From germline, CDR1 is SGHTA and CDR2 FQGNSA. Trimming left V 5 bases short and J 7 bases short, with 17 bases between. This CDR3 is built from 14 residues. CDR3 DNA sequence: TGTGCCAGCAGCCCGGAAAGGAGGGGGGGTGGCTACACCTTC. Amino acids: CASSPERRGGGYTF.

This rearrangement joins TRBV11-2 to TRBJ2-1; TRBD2 agrees at 13 bases. The CDR3 spans 16 residues. Trimming removed 5 bases from V and 0 bases from J; junction bases left unmatched: 1. Germline CDR1 and CDR2: SGHAT and FQNNGV. CDR3 loop: CASSRTSGSSYNEQFF. The CDR3 nucleotides are TGTGCCAGCAGCCGGACTAGCGGGAGCTCCTACAATGAGCAGTTCTTC. The full variable domain, completed using reference TRBV11-2 and TRBJ2-1, is EAGVAQSPRYKIIEKRQSVAFWCNPISGHATLYWYQQILGQGPKLLIQFQNNGVVDDSQLPKDRFSAERLKGVDSTLKIQPAKLEDSAVYLCASSRTSGSSYNEQFFGPGTRLTVL.

This clone was found once. The chain employs TRBV28 and TRBJ2-5, with D hard to call. CDR1 is MDHEN and CDR2 is SYDVKM in the germline V gene. The CDR3 runs to 12 residues. Trimming shortened V by 6 bases and J by 5 bases, and 10 bases separated the two germline ends. The CDR3 loop reads CASSLEDETQYF. DNA of the CDR3: TGTGCCAGCAGCCTAGAGGACGAGACCCAGTACTTC.

This clone was detected a few times. V gene TRBV13 combines with J gene TRBJ2-1; the D gene is possibly TRBD1 (5 bases). The V and J ends lost 2 bases and 12 bases respectively, with 23 bases between them. The CDR3 is made up of 16 amino acids. Germline V gene lookup returns CDR1 PRHDT and CDR2 FYEKMQ (reference sequence). The chain's CDR3 is CASSLSFRVSPSGQFF. The CDR3 nucleotides are TGTGCCAGCAGCTTATCGTTCAGGGTCTCCCCATCGGGGCAGTTCTTC. Using reference TRBV13 and TRBJ2-1 for the parts outside the CDR3, the full variable domain is AAGVIQSPRHLIKEKRETATLKCYPIPRHDTVYWYQQGPGQDPQFLISFYEKMQSDKGSIPDRFSAQQFSDYHSELNMSSLELGDSALYFCASSLSFRVSPSGQFFGPGTRLTVL.

The rearrangement joins TRBV6-4 to TRBJ1-5; unclear D gene. This CDR3 contains 15 residues. Trimming removed 4 bases from V and 1 base from J, with 11 bases in between. The germline V gene encodes CDR1 MRHNA and CDR2 SNTAGT. This CDR3 reads CASSVESGSNQPQHF. In DNA, the CDR3 is TGTGCCAGCAGTGTTGAGTCCGGGAGCAATCAGCCCCAGCATTTT.

This clone was seen once. V is TRBV6-1 and J is TRBJ2-5; the match to TRBD2 covers 11 bases. The CDR3 covers 14 residues. With V trimmed by 1 base and J by 11 bases, 6 bases remained unmatched. The germline gives CDR1 MNHNS, CDR2 SASEGT. Written as DNA, the CDR3 is TGTGCCAGCAGTGAAGGCACTAGCGGGGGCCCGCAGTACTTC. It codes for CASSEGTSGGPQYF.

The V call is TRBV13, the J call TRBJ2-5; D call uncertain. Germline V CDR1 and CDR2: PRHDT, FYEKMQ (reference sequence). V was cut by 0 bases and J by 5 bases, with 13 bases left in between. The CDR3 covers 15 residues. DNA of the CDR3: TGTGCCAGCAGCTTAGGGCCCTCTAGAGCCGAGACCCAGTACTTC. Translation: CASSLGPSRAETQYF.

This clone was recorded once. The chain is built from TRBV6-1 and TRBJ1-2, with 8 positions matching TRBD1. Trimming cost V 0 bases and J 7 bases; bases outside gene matches: 10. Germline V gene lookup returns CDR1 MNHNS and CDR2 SASEGT. The CDR3 has 16 residues. DNA for the CDR3: TGTGCCAGCAGTGAAGCGGAGACAGGGGTTGAGTCTGGCTACACCTTC. It encodes CASSEAETGVESGYTF.

The chain is built from TRBV5-5 and TRBJ1-1; D ambiguous. The CDR3 totals 13 residues. V lost 0 bases and J lost 3, with 6 bases in between. The germline CDR1 and CDR2 sequences are SGHKS and YYEKEE (reference sequence). CDR3 in DNA: TGTGCCAGCAGCTTGGAGGCGGACACTGAAGCTTTCTTT. Amino acids: CASSLEADTEAFF.

The V call is TRBV6-4, the J call TRBJ2-1, with TRBD2 matching over 9 bases. This CDR3 is 16 amino acids long. With V trimmed by 3 bases and J by 4 bases, 7 bases remained unmatched. Germline CDR1 reads MRHNA; CDR2 reads SNTAGT. CDR3 DNA sequence: TGTGCCAGCAGTGAGAGCGGCGGGGGGGCATACAATGAGCAGTTCTTC. Its translation is CASSESGGGAYNEQFF.

The chain has TRBV6-1 and TRBJ2-7; TRBD1 might be the D (5 bases). The CDR3 covers 13 residues. Trimming cost V 4 bases and J 2 bases, with 9 bases left between them. Germline values: CDR1 MNHNS, CDR2 SASEGT. The CDR3 here is CASSVDRPYEQYF. CDR3 in DNA: TGTGCCAGCAGTGTTGACAGACCCTACGAGCAGTACTTC.

J is TRBJ2-3 and V is TRBV7-9; 9 bases line up with TRBD1. The CDR3 has 15 amino acids. Per germline, CDR1 SEHNR and CDR2 FQNEAQ (reference sequence). J gave up 5 bases and V 3 bases, and 6 bases lay outside the gene matches. This chain's CDR3 is CASSFRQGGKDTQYF. The CDR3 DNA is TGTGCCAGCAGCTTTAGACAGGGGGGGAAAGATACGCAGTATTTT.

This clone was counted a few times. V is TRBV25-1 and J is TRBJ1-5; 9 bases are a match to TRBD1. Germline V gene sequence: CDR1 MGHDK, CDR2 SYGVNS. The junction had 6 bases not matched to a gene; V was cut back by 6 bases and J by 0 bases. The CDR3 has 16 residues. CDR3 protein: CASRPGTGNSNQPQHF. CDR3 in DNA: TGTGCCAGCAGACCCGGGACAGGGAATAGCAATCAGCCCCAGCATTTT.

The gene calls are TRBV30 and TRBJ2-1; D gene ambiguous. The V end lost 8 bases, the J end lost 3 bases, and 8 bases lay between the germline ends. The CDR3 runs to 11 residues. CDR1 and CDR2 from the germline V gene are GTSNPN and SVGIG (reference sequence). CDR3 coding DNA: TGTGCCGCAAGGGACTACAATGAGCAGTTCTTC. Amino acids: CAARDYNEQFF.

The chain joins TRBV7-9 to TRBJ2-7, with 8 bases fitting TRBD1. Trimming at V came to 1 base and at J to 0 bases, leaving 11 bases not matched to a gene. Germline V gene sequence: CDR1 SEHNR, CDR2 FQNEAQ (reference sequence). The CDR3 runs to 18 residues. The CDR3 nucleotides read TGTGCCAGCAGCTTAGTCCCCACCGACAGGGGTTTCTCCTACGAGCAGTACTTC. Translating it yields CASSLVPTDRGFSYEQYF.

The V gene is TRBV5-6, the J gene TRBJ2-7, with no clear D. In germline, CDR1 is SGHDT, CDR2 YYEEEE. This CDR3 contains 13 residues. V was cut by 4 bases and J by 3 bases, with 11 bases left in between. The CDR3 nucleotides read TGTGCCAGCAGCCCTTGGGGAATCTACGAGCAGTACTTC. This sequence encodes CASSPWGIYEQYF.

The rearrangement uses TRBV6-4 and TRBJ1-5; D might be TRBD1 (6 bases). This CDR3 is 13 amino acids long. Germline-derived CDR1 and CDR2 are MRHNA and SNTAGT. V gave up 7 bases and J gave up 6 bases, with 13 bases separating them. CDR3: CASKGGMGQPQHF. In DNA, the CDR3 is TGTGCCAGCAAAGGGGGTATGGGTCAGCCCCAGCATTTT.

V usage is TRBV7-9 and J usage is TRBJ2-3; TRBD1 matches 7 bases. CDR3 size: 16 residues. V dropped 2 bases and J dropped 3; count of bases not matched to a gene: 8. Looked up from germline, CDR1 is SEHNR and CDR2 is FQNEAQ (reference sequence). The CDR3 bases are TGTGCCAGCAGCTTACCCGCGACAGGGTATACAGATACGCAGTATTTT. It yields the protein CASSLPATGYTDTQYF.

The chain joins TRBV4-1 to TRBJ1-5, with a possible D match to TRBD1 (5 bases). Trimming shortened V by 1 base and J by 7 bases, and 14 bases separated the two germline ends. The CDR3 consists of 15 residues. CDR1 and CDR2 (germline): MGHRA, YSYEKL. DNA of the CDR3: TGCGCCAGCAGCCAAGGTACAAGCGGGGGACAGCCCCAGCATTTT. The encoded protein is CASSQGTSGGQPQHF.

V gene TRBV6-6 combines with J gene TRBJ2-1; D may be TRBD1 (6 bases). CDR3 length: 12 residues. Germline lookup yields CDR1 MNHNY and CDR2 SVGAGI (reference sequence). V dropped 11 bases and J dropped 0 bases, with 8 bases sitting between them. CDR3 in amino acids: CAVGASYNEQFF. DNA for the CDR3: TGTGCCGTGGGGGCCTCCTACAATGAGCAGTTCTTC.

The rearrangement uses TRBV7-9 and TRBJ2-2; 11 positions agree with TRBD1. Germline V gene sequence: CDR1 SEHNR, CDR2 FQNEAQ (reference sequence). CDR3 length: 15 amino acids. J lost 7 bases, V lost 5 bases, and 6 bases had no gene match. CDR3 protein: CASSPDRGLGGELFF. The CDR3 DNA is TGTGCCAGCAGCCCGGACAGGGGGCTTGGCGGGGAGCTGTTTTTT. The whole variable domain, filled in from reference TRBV7-9 and TRBJ2-2, reads DTGVSQNPRHKITKRGQNVTFRCDPISEHNRLYWYRQTLGQGPEFLTYFQNEAQLEKSRLLSDRFSAERPKGSFSTLEIQRTEQGDSAMYLCASSPDRGLGGELFFGEGSRLTVL.

The gene calls are TRBV6-4 and TRBJ2-3; possibly TRBD1 for D (6 bases). Germline values: CDR1 MRHNA, CDR2 SNTAGT. The V gene lost 5 bases and the J gene lost 3 bases, with 9 bases spanning the gap. CDR3 length: 13 residues. As DNA, the CDR3 is TGTGCCAGCAGTAAGGGGGAGACAGATACGCAGTATTTT. Its translation is CASSKGETDTQYF.